These 21 T cell receptor beta chains were all obtained from the same sample, sequenced in a study of blood T cell repertoires in COVID-19. Libraries were prepared by immunoSEQ multiplex PCR; TCRdb keeps only in-frame clonotypes and omits some of them. The sample shows tens of thousands of clones, about 90% of them seen only once. The sequenced sample was peripheral blood. These receptors all come from a man in his forties or fifties with COVID-19, enrolled during active disease.

The chain has TRBV29-1 and TRBJ1-1; the D is unclear. Germline-derived CDR1 and CDR2 are SQVTM and ANQGSEA. Between the trimmed V and J ends, which lost 4 bases and 6 bases, there was a span of 21 bases. The CDR3 is 15 residues long. The CDR3 region is CSVVDYQAAGAEAFF. In DNA, the CDR3 is TGCAGCGTTGTGGACTACCAGGCGGCGGGTGCTGAAGCTTTCTTT.

V and J are TRBV19 and TRBJ1-2; 9 nucleotides line up with TRBD1. The trim removed 5 bases at V and 8 bases at J, leaving 6 bases unmatched. This CDR3 is 13 amino acids long. CDR1 LNHDA and CDR2 SQIVND come from the germline V gene (reference sequence). The CDR3 nucleotides are TGTGCCAGTAGTGGGGGGACAGGGTACGGCTACACCTTC. Protein: CASSGGTGYGYTF.

The rearrangement links TRBV5-4 to TRBJ1-5; D is ambiguous. Trimming took 0 bases from V and 0 from J, leaving 10 bases between them. The CDR3 length is 16 residues. Germline values: CDR1 SGHNT, CDR2 YYREEE (reference sequence). The CDR3 region has the DNA TGTGCCAGCAGCTTGGATGGCGGGGATAGCAATCAGCCCCAGCATTTT. Residues: CASSLDGGDSNQPQHF.

On this clone: The junction does not match germline at one end; this may be a read error. The chain uses TRBV7-7 and TRBJ2-5; 11 nucleotides line up with TRBD1. CDR3 length: 16 residues. Germline V lookup: CDR1 SSHAT, CDR2 FNYEAQ (reference sequence). The CDR3 protein is CASSLRRGQGEETQYF. CDR3 nucleotide sequence: TGTGCTAGCAGCTTACGACGGGGACAGGGGGAAGAGACCCAGTACTTC. Supplemented by reference TRBV7-7 and TRBJ2-5, the full variable domain reads GAGVSQSPRYKVTKRGQDVTLRCDPISSHATLYWYQQALGQGPEFLTYFNYEAQPDKSGLPSDRFSAERPEGSISTLTIQRTEQRDSAMYRCASSLRRGQGEETQYFGPGTRLLVL.

The rearrangement joins TRBV9 to TRBJ2-7; the D gene is possibly TRBD1 (6 bases). The ends were cut back, 2 bases at V and 3 bases at J, with 15 bases in the middle. The CDR3 covers 15 residues. Germline CDR1 reads SGDLS; CDR2 reads YYNGEE. In DNA form, the CDR3 reads TGTGCCAGCAGCGTCAGAGATCAACAGGGCTACGAGCAGTACTTC. Its protein is CASSVRDQQGYEQYF. The full variable domain, in which reference TRBV9 and TRBJ2-7 provide the parts outside the CDR3, is DSGVTQTPKHLITATGQRVTLRCSPRSGDLSVYWYQQSLDQGLQFLIQYYNGEERAKGNILERFSAQQFPDLHSELNLSSLELGDSALYFCASSVRDQQGYEQYFGPGTRLTVT.

The chain employs TRBV14 and TRBJ1-1, with D perhaps TRBD1 (5 bases). Trimming cost V 5 bases and J 4 bases, with 17 bases left between them. Germline-derived CDR1 and CDR2 are SGHDN and FVKESK. This CDR3 region has 15 residues. CDR3 protein: CASSEQAAGVTEAFF. DNA for the CDR3: TGTGCCAGCAGCGAACAAGCCGCGGGGGTCACTGAAGCTTTCTTT.

This chain joins TRBV28 and TRBJ1-3, with D perhaps matching TRBD1 (6 bases). CDR1 is MDHEN and CDR2 is SYDVKM in the germline V gene. V dropped 2 bases and J dropped 0 bases, with 11 bases sitting between them. The CDR3 extends over 16 amino acids. CDR3 sequence reads: CASSLRDNYSGNTIYF. The CDR3 DNA is TGTGCCAGCAGTTTACGGGACAATTACTCTGGAAACACCATATATTTT.

J is TRBJ1-5 and V is TRBV19, with D tentatively TRBD1 (6 bases). The CDR3 contains 14 residues. V was pared by 9 bases and J by 0 bases, with 12 bases between. CDR1 is LNHDA and CDR2 is SQIVND in the germline V gene (reference sequence). CDR3 protein: CASSRGYSNQPQHF. CDR3 DNA: TGTGCCAGCAGCAGGGGCTATAGCAATCAGCCCCAGCATTTT. The entire variable domain, with the rest obtained from reference TRBV19 and TRBJ1-5, is as follows: DGGITQSPKYLFRKEGQNVTLSCEQNLNHDAMYWYRQDPGQGLRLIYYSQIVNDFQKGDIAEGYSVSREKKESFPLTVTSAQKNPTAFYLCASSRGYSNQPQHFGDGTRLSIL.

The chain links TRBV2 to TRBJ1-2, with D unresolved. Trimming took 6 bases from V and 7 from J, leaving 9 bases between them. Germline values: CDR1 SNHLY, CDR2 FYNNEI. CDR3 size: 11 residues. CDR3 bases: TGTGCCAGCAGGGGAGTAGGTGGCTACACCTTC. Its protein is CASRGVGGYTF. Filled out from reference TRBV2 and TRBJ1-2, the complete variable domain reads EPEVTQTPSHQVTQMGQEVILRCVPISNHLYFYWYRQILGQKVEFLVSFYNNEISEKSEIFDDQFSVERPDGSNFTLKIRSTKLEDSAMYFCASRGVGGYTFGSGTRLTVV.

This rearrangement joins TRBV23-1 to TRBJ2-2, with 9 bases that match TRBD1. TRBV23-1 has ORF status, its function being uncertain. This CDR3 spans 21 amino acids. J lost 7 bases, V lost 0 bases, and 21 bases had no gene match. The CDR3, as DNA: TGCGCCAGCAGTCAATCAGCCCTCTCTGATCCCATACAGGGGGCGGTCGGGGAGCTGTTTTTT. Translating it yields CASSQSALSDPIQGAVGELFF.

The chain carries TRBV2 and TRBJ1-1; a weak D match, TRBD1 (6 bases). V was cut by 6 bases and J by 2 bases, with 13 bases left in between. The CDR3 consists of 14 residues. The germline CDR1 and CDR2 sequences are SNHLY and FYNNEI. The CDR3, as DNA: TGTGCCAGCAGGGGCCGCAGGGGAAACACTGAAGCTTTCTTT. Protein: CASRGRRGNTEAFF.

The gene calls are TRBV7-9 and TRBJ1-1; D ambiguous. The CDR3 contains 13 residues. V was trimmed by 5 bases and J by 6 bases, leaving 13 bases between them. Germline-derived CDR1 and CDR2 are SEHNR and FQNEAQ (reference sequence). CDR3 sequence: CASSPPLGAEAFF. The DNA for the CDR3 is TGTGCCAGCAGCCCCCCCCTGGGCGCTGAAGCTTTCTTT.

This clone was seen just once. This chain's CDR3 is CASNLQGVNYGYTF. CDR3 nucleotide sequence: TGTGCCAGCAACCTGCAGGGGGTTAACTATGGCTACACCTTC. The rearrangement uses TRBV5-4 and TRBJ1-2; 7 bases are a match to TRBD1. CDR3 size: 14 residues. Germline lookup yields CDR1 SGHNT and CDR2 YYREEE (reference sequence). V was pared by 6 bases and J by 1 base, with 6 bases of the junction left unmatched.

The V and J genes are TRBV6-5 and TRBJ1-4, with TRBD1 matching over 7 bases. CDR3 length equals 14 residues. Germline V gene data show CDR1 as MNHEY and CDR2 as SVGAGI. The trim removed 5 bases at V and 7 bases at J, leaving 7 bases unmatched. CDR3 sequence: CASSTRQGSEKLFF. CDR3 bases: TGTGCCAGCAGTACCAGACAGGGCAGTGAAAAACTGTTTTTT.

The rearrangement links TRBV27 to TRBJ2-3; D gene uncertain. The CDR3 totals 14 residues. Germline CDR1 MNHEY, CDR2 SMNVEV (reference sequence). V was shortened by 10 bases and J by 2 bases, with 16 bases between the two germline ends. Here the CDR3 reads CATRRFDLTDTQYF. The CDR3, as DNA: TGTGCCACCAGGCGATTCGATCTCACAGATACGCAGTATTTT.

V usage is TRBV7-8 and J usage is TRBJ1-4; D is ambiguous. The CDR3 sequence is 16 residues long. V was cut by 5 bases and J by 5 bases, with 18 bases left in between. Germline assignment: CDR1 SGHVS and CDR2 FQNEAQ. This CDR3 reads CASSLPRGRPNEKLFF. CDR3 bases: TGTGCCAGCAGCCTTCCTCGAGGGCGTCCAAATGAAAAACTGTTTTTT.

This clone has a single count. The chain recombines TRBV7-9 with TRBJ1-1; TRBD1 aligns across 7 bases. CDR3 length: 14 amino acids. CDR1 SEHNR and CDR2 FQNEAQ come from the germline V gene (reference sequence). The J segment lost 1 base and the V segment lost 1 base, leaving 0 bases of the junction unmatched. As DNA, the CDR3 is TGTGCCAGCAGCTTAGGGGACAGGAACACTGAAGCTTTCTTT. Its protein is CASSLGDRNTEAFF.

This clone was recorded a few times. V gene TRBV28 combines with J gene TRBJ2-7; 8 nucleotides align to TRBD1. CDR1 is MDHEN, CDR2 SYDVKM, per germline. Losses at the gene ends were 6 bases for V and 2 bases for J; bases not matched to a gene: 9. CDR3 length: 15 residues. DNA of the CDR3: TGTGCCAGCAGACCGGACAGGGAGATTACCTACGAGCAGTACTTC. This translates into CASRPDREITYEQYF.

For the CDR3, the DNA is TGTGCCAGCTCACCGGAGATACAGGGTTATATGAACACTGAAGCTTTCTTT. This encodes CASSPEIQGYMNTEAFF. This rearrangement joins TRBV18 to TRBJ1-1; a weak D match, TRBD1 (6 bases). This CDR3 has 17 amino acids. The germline V gene encodes CDR1 KGHSH and CDR2 LQKENI. V lost 3 bases to trimming and J lost 0 bases, with 17 bases between them.

The rearrangement links TRBV7-9 to TRBJ1-2; D remains ambiguous. CDR3 length: 12 amino acids. The V end was cut by 3 bases, the J end by 5 bases, with 7 bases between. Germline V gives CDR1 SEHNR, CDR2 FQNEAQ (reference sequence). CDR3 sequence (DNA): TGTGCCAGCAGCTTCACAGAATATGGCTACACCTTC. The encoded protein is CASSFTEYGYTF.

The genes are TRBV10-3 and TRBJ2-1; D possibly corresponds to TRBD2 (6 bases). This CDR3 is 15 amino acids long. V lost 4 bases and J lost 1, with 11 bases in between. Germline CDR1 and CDR2: ENHRY and SYGVKD. In DNA, the CDR3 is TGTGCCATCAGTGGGGTGGGGGGTTCCTACAATGAGCAGTTCTTC. It specifies CAISGVGGSYNEQFF.